The clone carrying this TCR beta chain was found once. The target antigen is unknown. This table comes from immunoSEQ multiplex PCR, and its TCRdb copy is limited to in-frame clones, with some not included. The table has fewer than 120,000 clones, 93% seen once. This specimen belongs to a study of graft-versus-host responses after intestinal transplantation. Study-wide context: Each recipient received a multivisceral, liver-intestinal, or isolated intestinal graft. The study gave all recipients anti-thymocyte globulin induction, then tacrolimus and steroids for roughly 3 years.

Study-wide results and caveats: GvH clones surfaced in recipient marrow, some emerging earlier in ileum or blood.

V was shortened by 2 bases and J by 9 bases, with 14 bases between the two germline ends. Germline CDR1 and CDR2: LNHNV and YYDKDF (reference sequence). This CDR3 is 14 amino acids long. The sequences come from unstimulated CD8+ T cells sorted from spleen or lymph node cells, collected before intestinal transplant. The sequence derives from a human donor who received an intestinal transplant. This chain joins TRBV15 and TRBJ1-5; the D gene is possibly TRBD1 (5 bases). CDR3 DNA sequence: TGTGCCACCAGCAGAATTGGGACTGATAGGCCCCAGCATTTT. Translated, it gives CATSRIGTDRPQHF.